A selection of T cell receptor beta chains follows, all from one sample in a study of cytomegalovirus exposure and HLA in healthy donors. Some clones are missing from TCRdb's copy, which holds only in-frame ones; the method was immunoSEQ multiplex PCR. The sample shows fewer than 200,000 clones, roughly four fifths of them seen only once. The sequenced material came from PBMCs. The receptors shown here come from a man over 45 in good health and CMV-seropositive. The CDR3 runs from the conserved cysteine through the conserved F or W. A D gene is named only where the DNA matches it firmly. Some rows have no size entry. The others give once, few or many, or a class for an expanded clone.

j_call | v_call | clone_size | d_call | cdr3_aa | cdr3_nt
TRBJ1-5 | TRBV6-5 | once | TRBD1 | CASNTGGSNQPQHF | TGTGCCAGCAATACAGGGGGCAGCAATCAGCCCCAGCATTTT
TRBJ2-3 | TRBV28 | . | TRBD2 | CASAPWLMAGGTDTQYF | TGTGCCAGCGCCCCCTGGTTGATGGCGGGGGGCACAGATACGCAGTATTTT
TRBJ2-1 | TRBV7-9 | few | TRBD1 | CASSPWGRGSLDEQFF | TGTGCCAGCAGCCCTTGGGGCAGGGGGTCTTTAGACGAGCAGTTCTTC
TRBJ2-6 | TRBV15 | . | TRBD1 | CATSRDWTGAAGANVLTF | TGTGCCACCAGCAGAGATTGGACAGGGGCGGCTGGGGCCAACGTCCTGACTTTC
TRBJ1-5 | TRBV2 | few | . | CASSREDQPQHF | TGTGCCAGTTCAAGGGAGGATCAGCCCCAGCATTTT
TRBJ2-7 | TRBV18 | . | TRBD1 | CASSPGTGSYEQYF | TGTGCCAGCTCACCAGGGACAGGGTCCTACGAGCAGTACTTC
TRBJ2-7 | TRBV14 | . | . | CASSQRGHRDYEQYF | TGTGCCAGCAGCCAAAGAGGGCACAGGGACTACGAGCAGTACTTC
TRBJ1-3 | TRBV28 | once | . | CASSFVQGDGNTIYF | TGTGCCAGCAGTTTTGTCCAGGGTGATGGAAACACCATATATTTT
TRBJ2-7 | TRBV28 | . | TRBD1 | CASSYTGGIYEQYF | TGTGCCAGCAGTTATACAGGGGGAATCTACGAGCAGTACTTC
TRBJ2-7 | TRBV11-2 | . | TRBD1 | CASRGRQGRIEQYF | TGTGCCAGCAGGGGTAGACAGGGTAGGATCGAGCAGTACTTC
TRBJ1-2 | TRBV4-1 | . | . | CASSQEAYNYGYTF | TGCGCCAGCAGCCAAGAAGCCTATAACTATGGCTACACCTTC
TRBJ2-1 | TRBV19 | . | TRBD1 | CASSADRSDEQFF | TGTGCCAGTAGTGCGGACAGGTCAGATGAGCAGTTCTTC
TRBJ1-4 | TRBV4-3 | few | . | CASSQESTATNEKLFF | TGCGCCAGCAGCCAAGAATCGACAGCAACTAATGAAAAACTGTTTTTT
TRBJ2-1 | TRBV28 | few | . | CASSLGASRNEQFF | TGTGCCAGCAGTTTGGGGGCGTCACGCAATGAGCAGTTCTTC
TRBJ1-1 | TRBV6-1 | once | TRBD1 | CASSTDRGTEAFF | TGTGCCAGCAGTACGGACAGGGGCACTGAAGCTTTCTTT
TRBJ1-2 | TRBV19 | . | . | CASSIETDSYGYTF | TGTGCCAGTAGTATAGAGACCGACAGCTATGGCTACACCTTC
TRBJ2-7 | TRBV27 | . | TRBD2 | CASSYASGTAYEQYF | TGTGCCAGCAGTTATGCTAGCGGGACCGCCTACGAGCAGTACTTC
TRBJ1-4 | TRBV7-8 | . | TRBD1 | CASSFSTGGATNEKLFF | TGTGCCAGCAGCTTTAGTACAGGGGGTGCAACTAATGAAAAACTGTTTTTT
TRBJ1-1 | TRBV30 | . | TRBD1 | CAHRRGLTEAFF | TGTGCACACAGGAGGGGGCTCACTGAAGCTTTCTTT
TRBJ2-4 | TRBV19 | few | TRBD2 | CASTLMPSGTSGRNIQYF | TGTGCCAGTACCTTGATGCCTAGCGGGACTAGCGGAAGAAACATTCAGTACTTC
TRBJ2-2 | TRBV28 | once | . | CASSSGTLTGELFF | TGTGCCAGCAGTTCCGGGACACTCACCGGGGAGCTGTTTTTT
TRBJ2-7 | TRBV19 | . | . | CASSIIGSSYEQYF | TGTGCCAGTAGTATCATCGGGAGCTCCTACGAGCAGTACTTC
TRBJ1-3 | TRBV7-2 | . | . | CASSPGSGNTIYF | TGTGCCAGCAGCCCAGGCTCTGGAAACACCATATATTTT
TRBJ2-3 | TRBV7-2 | few | TRBD2 | CASSTGLAGAVDTQYF | TGTGCCAGCAGCACCGGACTAGCGGGAGCCGTAGATACGCAGTATTTT
TRBJ2-3 | TRBV7-9 | . | . | CASSLKGGTTDTQYF | TGTGCCAGCAGCTTAAAGGGAGGAACCACAGATACGCAGTATTTT
TRBJ2-7 | TRBV6-6 | . | . | CASSSYSTGSYEQYF | TGTGCCAGCAGTTCTTACAGCACAGGGAGCTACGAGCAGTACTTC
TRBJ2-1 | TRBV27 | once | TRBD1 | CASTGQGRNEQFF | TGTGCCAGTACCGGACAGGGACGCAATGAGCAGTTCTTC
TRBJ2-2 | TRBV10-3 | . | TRBD1 | CASRTGGETGELFF | TGTGCCTCAAGGACAGGTGGAGAAACCGGGGAGCTGTTTTTT
TRBJ2-3 | TRBV19 | . | TRBD2 | CASSILAGGEDTQYF | TGTGCCAGTAGTATTCTAGCGGGAGGAGAAGATACGCAGTATTTT
TRBJ2-1 | TRBV11-2 | few | TRBD2 | CASSFLAGEGNEQFF | TGTGCCAGCAGCTTCCTTGCGGGGGAGGGCAATGAGCAGTTCTTC
TRBJ2-5 | TRBV2 | . | . | CASIGGLRETQYF | TGTGCCAGCATCGGAGGGTTAAGGGAGACCCAGTACTTC
TRBJ1-2 | TRBV28 | . | . | CASSFGGASNYGYTF | TGTGCCAGCAGTTTTGGGGGCGCTTCTAACTATGGCTACACCTTC
TRBJ1-5 | TRBV19 | once | . | CASTSPGAGNQPQHF | TGTGCCAGTACCTCCCCAGGGGCCGGCAATCAGCCCCAGCATTTT
TRBJ1-1 | TRBV2 | once | . | CASSELGGPTEAFF | TGTGCCAGCAGTGAATTGGGGGGACCCACTGAAGCTTTCTTT
TRBJ1-5 | TRBV2 | few | . | CASSVQMNSNQPQHF | TGTGCCAGCAGTGTCCAGATGAATAGCAATCAGCCCCAGCATTTT
TRBJ1-1 | TRBV13 | few | . | CASTTGGLEAFF | TGTGCCAGCACCACGGGGGGGCTCGAAGCTTTCTTT
TRBJ2-1 | TRBV6-1 | few | TRBD2 | CASSELAGDYNEQFF | TGTGCCAGCAGTGAACTAGCGGGGGACTACAATGAGCAGTTCTTC
TRBJ2-1 | TRBV4-2 | . | TRBD2 | CASSRDSGRPNEQFF | TGTGCCAGCAGCCGCGATAGCGGGAGGCCCAATGAGCAGTTCTTC
TRBJ2-1 | TRBV6-5 | . | . | CASSPGVGEQFF | TGTGCCAGCAGTCCAGGGGTGGGTGAGCAGTTCTTC
TRBJ2-3 | TRBV29-1 | . | . | CSVTESTDTQYF | TGCAGCGTTACCGAGAGCACAGATACGCAGTATTTT
TRBJ2-1 | TRBV5-1 | . | . | CASSLGQGSYNEQFF | TGCGCCAGCAGCTTGGGGCAGGGCTCCTACAATGAGCAGTTCTTC
TRBJ2-7 | TRBV5-1 | few | . | CASSLEQGAYEQYF | TGCGCCAGCAGCTTGGAACAGGGAGCCTACGAGCAGTACTTC